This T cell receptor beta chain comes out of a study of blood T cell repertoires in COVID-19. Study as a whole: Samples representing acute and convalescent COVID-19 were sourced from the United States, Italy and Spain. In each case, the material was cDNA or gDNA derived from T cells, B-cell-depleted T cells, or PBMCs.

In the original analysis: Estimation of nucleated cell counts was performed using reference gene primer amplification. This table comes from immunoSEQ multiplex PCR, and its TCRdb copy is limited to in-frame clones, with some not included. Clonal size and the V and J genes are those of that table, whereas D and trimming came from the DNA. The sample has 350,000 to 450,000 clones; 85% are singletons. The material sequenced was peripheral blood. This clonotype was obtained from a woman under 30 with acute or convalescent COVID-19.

DNA of the CDR3: TGCGCCAGCAGCTTCGGCAGGGACTATGGCTACACCTTC. Protein: CASSFGRDYGYTF. V is TRBV5-1 and J is TRBJ1-2, with D perhaps matching TRBD1 (5 bases). The CDR3 is made up of 13 amino acids. V gave up 2 bases and J gave up 3 bases, with 8 bases separating them. Germline assignment: CDR1 SGHRS and CDR2 YFSETQ.